This is a list of T cell receptor beta chains from one sample in a study of T cells in localized non-small cell lung cancer. Clones were sequenced by immunoSEQ multiplex PCR, and TCRdb holds only the in-frame ones, with some missing. Of roughly 2,500 clones listed, roughly 30% are singletons. The starting material was lung tumor tissue, obtained before any cancer treatment. The receptors shown here come from an older female donor with stage II squamous cell lung carcinoma. Each CDR3 is given with its conserved first and last residue. Clone size is shown for a subset of rows, as once, few, many or a class of expanded clone.

TRBV6-8	TRBJ2-2	medium-sized	CASSRDLGITGELFF
TRBV9	TRBJ1-3	NA	CASSAPPGAEGNTIYF
TRBV19	TRBJ1-1	NA	CASSIGGGQGGTEAFF
TRBV16	TRBJ1-4	NA	CASSQSNGQGSQKLFF
TRBV10-3	TRBJ1-6	NA	CAISEAGIGDSPLHF
TRBV6-8	TRBJ1-1	few	CASSGYRGRSEAFF
TRBV9	TRBJ2-3	medium-sized	CASSPREGPKDTQYF
TRBV11-3	TRBJ2-1	few	CASSFSGTSANNEQFF
TRBV30	TRBJ2-7	NA	CAWSSPWGAGGFYF
TRBV15	TRBJ2-2	NA	CATSRDPPSGVTTGELFF
TRBV2	TRBJ2-1	NA	CASSLDLAIYNEQFF
TRBV11-3	TRBJ1-3	NA	CARSLGRRVGNTIYF
TRBV11-3	TRBJ1-1	few	CASRLQGVNTEAFF
TRBV11-3	TRBJ2-1	NA	CASSLGRGYNEQFF
TRBV12-5	TRBJ1-5	few	CASARDGNSNQPQHF